The 15 T cell receptor beta chains below all came from one sample that was sequenced in a study of T cell repertoires in cytomegalovirus infection (dated by TCRdb to between 2018 and 2021). TCRdb records Illumina HiSeq 1500 as the sequencer. TCRdb applied fastp at Q25 and MiXCR to the public reads, then kept only in-frame beta chains. Every entry covers one CDR3 protein and lists the most common genes and DNA from its rows. This sample gives roughly 240,000 distinct CDR3 sequences in total; about 5.9% of them show up just once. About 6% of the sample rests with the top ten. Sequenced input: PBMCs. These TCRs come from a human donor in good health (CMV status not recorded). Some clones in this sample may be carry-over from other donors' samples.

This clonotype was picked up a small number of times. The chain uses TRBV29-1 and TRBJ1-2; 11 nucleotides agree with TRBD1. The CDR3 length is 16 residues. After removal of 7 bases from V and 5 bases from J, the junction contained 15 bases not matched to a gene. Looked up from germline, CDR1 is SQVTM and CDR2 is ANQGSEA. This CDR3 is CSAGDRGKPGRYGYTF. The CDR3 bases are TGCAGCGCCGGGGACAGGGGGAAACCCGGTCGTTATGGCTACACCTTC.

The sample holds many counts of this clonotype. This chain connects TRBV20-1 to TRBJ2-7; 7 positions agree with TRBD2. The germline CDR1 and CDR2 sequences are DFQATT and SNEGSKA (reference sequence). J lost 6 bases, V lost 3 bases, and 11 bases had no gene match. CDR3 size: 14 residues. This CDR3 is CSASDQRGVLEQYF. CDR3 bases: TGCAGTGCTAGCGACCAGCGGGGTGTCCTCGAGCAGTACTTC.

This clonotype was counted ten times or more. The chain uses TRBV5-1 and TRBJ1-1, with D possibly TRBD1 on 5 matching bases. V was pared by 0 bases and J by 5 bases, with 14 bases between. The CDR3 sequence is 15 residues long. Germline V gene sequence: CDR1 SGHRS, CDR2 YFSETQ. Written as DNA, the CDR3 is TGCGCCAGCAGCTTGGACCGTCTTAAGGGGACTGAAGCTTTCTTT. This sequence encodes CASSLDRLKGTEAFF.

The chain carries TRBV13 and TRBJ2-3; weak D call: TRBD1 (5 bases). The CDR3 loop spans 14 amino acids. V dropped 9 bases and J dropped 2 bases, with 15 bases sitting between them. Germline V gene data show CDR1 as PRHDT and CDR2 as FYEKMQ (reference sequence). The CDR3 coding sequence is TGTGCCAGTAGACGACAGCAGAACACAGATACGCAGTATTTT. It encodes CASRRQQNTDTQYF. Based on the CDR3 plus reference TRBV13 and TRBJ2-3, the full variable domain is AAGVIQSPRHLIKEKRETATLKCYPIPRHDTVYWYQQGPGQDPQFLISFYEKMQSDKGSIPDRFSAQQFSDYHSELNMSSLELGDSALYFCASRRQQNTDTQYFGPGTRLTVL.

V gene TRBV6-6 combines with J gene TRBJ1-1; D possibly corresponds to TRBD1 (6 bases). Germline values: CDR1 MNHNY, CDR2 SVGAGI (reference sequence). The CDR3 totals 12 residues. With 8 bases removed from V and 7 bases from J, the gap between germline ends came to 14 bases. The DNA of the CDR3 is TGTGCCAGCGTCAAACAGGGAAATGAAGCTTTCTTT. Residues: CASVKQGNEAFF.

Ten or more counts support this clonotype. The chain combines TRBV15 with TRBJ2-3; D remains ambiguous. Germline V CDR1 and CDR2: LNHNV, YYDKDF (reference sequence). The V and J ends lost 0 bases and 12 bases respectively, with 13 bases between them. The CDR3 runs to 13 residues. The CDR3: CATSRDMVGNQYF. CDR3 nucleotide sequence: TGTGCCACCAGCAGAGATATGGTGGGGAACCAGTATTTT.

This clonotype was seen repeatedly, ten times or more. The chain couples TRBV7-2 to TRBJ1-1; D perhaps matches TRBD1 (6 bases). Germline assignment: CDR1 SGHTA and CDR2 FQGNSA. The CDR3 runs 12 residues. The CDR3: CVGQGYNTEAFF. The CDR3 bases are TGTGTTGGGCAGGGGTACAACACTGAAGCTTTCTTT.

This clonotype came up many times. The chain recombines TRBV4-2 with TRBJ1-5; 7 nucleotides match TRBD1. The CDR3 length is 18 residues. J gave up 2 bases and V 0 bases, and 10 bases lay outside the gene matches. Germline loops: CDR1 LGHNA, CDR2 YNFKEQ. CDR3 residues: CASSQDHRGSRGNQPQHF. The CDR3 coding sequence is TGTGCCAGCAGCCAAGACCACAGGGGCTCCCGAGGCAATCAGCCCCAGCATTTT.

This clonotype was detected ten times or more. The gene calls are TRBV6-5 and TRBJ2-1; D not certain. Germline loops: CDR1 MNHEY, CDR2 SVGAGI. The V gene lost 10 bases and the J gene lost 2 bases, with 15 bases spanning the gap. CDR3 size: 14 residues. For the CDR3, the DNA is TGTGCCACCTTCGACCCCCTGACCTACAATGAGCAGTTCTTC. Translation: CATFDPLTYNEQFF.

This clonotype was detected a few times. The genes are TRBV4-2 and TRBJ1-4; the D gene is possibly TRBD1 (5 bases). There are 15 residues in the CDR3. V shed 1 base and J shed 4 bases, with 10 bases lying between them. CDR1 is LGHNA and CDR2 is YNFKEQ in the germline V gene. CDR3 sequence (DNA): TGTGCCAGCAGCCAAGCAAAAGGGGATAATGAAAAACTGTTTTTT. Its translation is CASSQAKGDNEKLFF.

There are many counts of this clonotype. The chain uses TRBV28 and TRBJ1-2; TRBD1 matches at 12 bases. This CDR3 has 15 amino acids. The V segment lost 3 bases and the J segment 8 bases; nucleotides outside the gene matches: 7. Germline lookup yields CDR1 MDHEN and CDR2 SYDVKM. In DNA, the CDR3 is TGTGCCAGCAGTTTTTCGGGACAGGGGGCTGACGGCTACACCTTC. Protein: CASSFSGQGADGYTF.

The table lists this clonotype with many counts. This chain connects TRBV14 to TRBJ1-2, with D tentatively TRBD1 (6 bases). CDR1 SGHDN and CDR2 FVKESK come from the germline V gene. V shed 0 bases and J shed 5 bases, with 7 bases lying between them. The CDR3 has 13 residues. As DNA, the CDR3 is TGTGCCAGCAGCCAAGAACAGGGTTATGGCTACACCTTC. Its translation: CASSQEQGYGYTF.

Many counts were recorded for this clonotype. The gene calls are TRBV29-1 and TRBJ2-7; D ambiguous. Looked up from germline, CDR1 is SQVTM and CDR2 is ANQGSEA. This CDR3 region has 13 residues. The V end lost 1 base, the J end lost 2 bases, and 9 bases lay between the germline ends. Written as DNA, the CDR3 is TGCAGCGTTGAAGTAGGTAGCACCTACGAGCAGTACTTC. Translating it yields CSVEVGSTYEQYF.

This clonotype was detected many times. V gene TRBV6-1 combines with J gene TRBJ2-1; D not certain. Germline V gives CDR1 MNHNS, CDR2 SASEGT. V lost 6 bases to trimming and J lost 10 bases, with 10 bases between them. The CDR3 length is 11 residues. The CDR3 is CASSSSQEQFF. CDR3 DNA: TGTGCCAGCAGCTCAAGCCAGGAGCAGTTCTTC.

There are many counts of this clonotype. The gene calls are TRBV20-1 and TRBJ2-7, with a weak D call TRBD2 (5 bases). Germline CDR1 is DFQATT and CDR2 is SNEGSKA (reference sequence). This CDR3 region has 17 residues. V shed 1 base and J shed 0 bases, with 19 bases lying between them. The CDR3 sequence: CSARALQGLQSSYEQYF. The CDR3 DNA is TGCAGTGCTAGAGCCCTCCAAGGACTCCAGAGCTCCTACGAGCAGTACTTC.